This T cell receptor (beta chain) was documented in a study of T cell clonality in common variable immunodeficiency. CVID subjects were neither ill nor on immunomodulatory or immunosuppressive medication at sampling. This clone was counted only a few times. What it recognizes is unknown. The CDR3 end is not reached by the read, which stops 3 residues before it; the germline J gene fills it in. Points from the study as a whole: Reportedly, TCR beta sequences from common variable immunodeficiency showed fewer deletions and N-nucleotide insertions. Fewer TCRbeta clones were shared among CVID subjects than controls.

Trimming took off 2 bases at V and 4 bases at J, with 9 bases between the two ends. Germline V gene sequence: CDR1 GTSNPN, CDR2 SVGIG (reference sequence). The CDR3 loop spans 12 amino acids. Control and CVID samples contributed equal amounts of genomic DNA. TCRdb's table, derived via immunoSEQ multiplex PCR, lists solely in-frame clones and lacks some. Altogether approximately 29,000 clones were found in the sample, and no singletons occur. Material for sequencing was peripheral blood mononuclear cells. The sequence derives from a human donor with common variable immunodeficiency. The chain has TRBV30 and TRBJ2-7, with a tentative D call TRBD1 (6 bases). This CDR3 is CAWSPTGYEQYF. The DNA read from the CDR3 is TGTGCCTGGAGTCCTACAGGGTACGAG.